The 26 T cell receptor beta chains listed next were all sequenced from one sample in a study of T-cell reconstitution after alpha-beta-depleted transplantation in children. TCRbeta library construction was performed incorporating unique molecular identifiers. TCRdb re-called the PCR reads through MiXCR, storing one row per CDR3 protein. The sample yields about 130,000 distinct CDR3 sequences, 8% to 10% seen once. Sequenced material: PBMCs, mostly from graft donor cells, taken 180 days after TCRalphabeta/CD19-depleted stem cell transplant. The receptors stem from a girl under three years old who had a stem cell transplant for combined immunodeficiency, so the T cells may come from the graft donor.

A note on this clonotype: Mismatch with germline at one junction end may stem from a read error. V is TRBV12-3 or TRBV12-4 and J is TRBJ2-5; D possibly corresponds to TRBD1 (6 bases). CDR3 length: 12 amino acids. CDR3 DNA: TGTGCCAGCAGTTTAGTAGTGGGGGCCGCGGACTTC. It yields the protein CASSLVVGAADF.

V usage is TRBV18 and J usage is TRBJ1-3, with unresolved D. CDR3 size: 15 residues. V lost 3 bases and J lost 0, with 9 bases in between. Germline V lookup: CDR1 KGHSH, CDR2 LQKENI. CDR3 amino acids: CASSPFDHSGNTIYF. The DNA of the CDR3 is TGTGCCAGCTCACCTTTCGATCACTCTGGAAACACCATATATTTT.

This clonotype was detected only a few times. The V gene is TRBV20-1, the J gene TRBJ1-2; D perhaps matches TRBD1 (5 bases). Germline assignment: CDR1 DFQATT and CDR2 SNEGSKA (reference sequence). V was pared by 3 bases and J by 5 bases, with 13 bases between. The CDR3 extends over 13 amino acids. CDR3 region: CSASRAVGYGYTF. DNA of the CDR3: TGCAGTGCTAGCAGGGCTGTAGGATATGGCTACACCTTC.

The chain is built from TRBV7-8 and TRBJ1-5, with D possibly TRBD1 on 5 matching bases. The CDR3 is made up of 13 amino acids. V shed 4 bases and J shed 4 bases, with 8 bases lying between them. The germline gives CDR1 SGHVS, CDR2 FQNEAQ. CDR3 DNA sequence: TGTGCCAGCAGCTGGGGACCTAATCAGCCCCAGCATTTT. Amino acids: CASSWGPNQPQHF.

In its sample, this clonotype was seen a few times. The DNA of the CDR3 is TGTGCCATCAGGACTAGTAATTCCAATGAGCAGTTCTTC. It specifies CAIRTSNSNEQFF. J is TRBJ2-1 and V is TRBV10-3; TRBD2 is a possible D gene (6 bases). Germline loops: CDR1 ENHRY, CDR2 SYGVKD. The CDR3 runs 13 residues. V gave up 6 bases and J gave up 6 bases, with 12 bases separating them.

This clonotype appeared a few times. J is TRBJ2-1 and V is TRBV5-6, with D unresolved. CDR3 length: 16 amino acids. Germline CDR1 reads SGHDT; CDR2 reads YYEEEE. The germline V and J ends were trimmed by 4 bases and 9 bases, with 23 bases remaining between them. CDR3 region: CASSRGGYPHRAEQFF. CDR3 DNA sequence: TGTGCCAGCAGCCGTGGTGGCTACCCTCATCGGGCTGAGCAGTTCTTC.

The chain couples TRBV19 to TRBJ1-1, with D uncertain. The germline CDR1 and CDR2 sequences are LNHDA and SQIVND (reference sequence). Trimming removed 11 bases from V and 1 base from J, with 11 bases in between. The CDR3 contains 12 residues. CDR3 region: CALRIGNTEAFF. DNA of the CDR3: TGTGCCCTCAGGATCGGGAACACTGAAGCTTTCTTT.

This clonotype was recorded once. This chain connects TRBV4-2 to TRBJ2-7, with D maybe TRBD2 (5 bases). Germline-derived CDR1 and CDR2 are LGHNA and YNFKEQ. Trimming left V 8 bases short and J 6 bases short, with 17 bases between. This CDR3 is built from 13 residues. The CDR3 bases are TGTGCCAGCGGCCTCGGGCTAGCCTGCGAGCAGTACTTC. Translation: CASGLGLACEQYF.

This chain uses TRBV19 with TRBJ1-3; the D is unclear. The CDR3 extends over 17 amino acids. V lost 5 bases and J lost 1, with 18 bases in between. Germline loops: CDR1 LNHDA, CDR2 SQIVND (reference sequence). The CDR3 sequence is CASSPLSKVSSGNTIYF. CDR3 bases: TGTGCCAGTAGTCCCCTATCAAAGGTCTCGTCTGGAAACACCATATATTTT.

This clonotype was detected a few times. V usage is TRBV29-1 and J usage is TRBJ2-7, with D perhaps TRBD1 (6 bases). The CDR3 contains 12 residues. V lost 5 bases to trimming and J lost 2 bases, with 10 bases between them. The V gene's germline CDR1 is SQVTM and CDR2 ANQGSEA. The CDR3 sequence is CSVRDTTYEQYF. The DNA of the CDR3 is TGCAGCGTTAGGGACACCACCTACGAGCAGTACTTC.

This chain connects TRBV10-1 to TRBJ1-4; D ambiguous. The CDR3 totals 16 residues. Germline lookup yields CDR1 WNHNN and CDR2 SYGVQD (reference sequence). Trimming shortened V by 2 bases and J by 2 bases, and 12 bases separated the two germline ends. The CDR3 coding sequence is TGCGCCAGCAGTGAGGGCCTGATGGCGACTAATGAAAAACTGTTTTTT. Translated, it gives CASSEGLMATNEKLFF.

To note about this clonotype: A read error may produce the germline difference seen at one junction end. The CDR3: CASSRRDRGSYGYAF. The CDR3 DNA reads as TGCGCCAGCAGCCGCCGCGACAGGGGATCCTATGGCTACGCCTTC. The chain carries TRBV5-1 and TRBJ1-2, with TRBD1 identical over 8 bases. Germline CDR1 SGHRS, CDR2 YFSETQ. This CDR3 has 15 residues. The complete variable domain, with remaining parts taken from reference TRBV5-1 and TRBJ1-2, reads KAGVTQTPRYLIKTRGQQVTLSCSPISGHRSVSWYQQTPGQGLQFLFEYFSETQRNKGNFPGRFSGRQFSNSRSEMNVSTLELGDSALYLCASSRRDRGSYGYAFGSGTRLTVV.

The V and J genes are TRBV6-2 or TRBV6-3 and TRBJ2-2; TRBD1 aligns across 10 bases. The V segment lost 5 bases and the J segment 3 bases; nucleotides outside the gene matches: 3. Germline lookup yields CDR1 MNHEY and CDR2 SVGEGT. This CDR3 is built from 15 residues. The DNA of the CDR3 is TGTGCCAGCAGTACCGGGACAGGGGACACCGGGGAGCTGTTTTTT. Protein sequence: CASSTGTGDTGELFF.

This chain connects TRBV20-1 to TRBJ2-3; either TRBD1 or TRBD2 may supply D (7 bases each). The length of the CDR3 is 13 residues. Germline assignment: CDR1 DFQATT and CDR2 SNEGSKA (reference sequence). With 7 bases removed from V and 4 bases from J, the gap between germline ends came to 15 bases. The CDR3: CSVQGGAADTQYF. The CDR3 DNA reads as TGCAGTGTTCAGGGGGGGGCCGCAGATACGCAGTATTTT.

The chain has TRBV3-1 and TRBJ2-5; possibly TRBD1 for D (6 bases). Germline V gene data show CDR1 as LGHDT and CDR2 as YNNKEL (reference sequence). The CDR3 has 15 residues. The V gene lost 1 base and the J gene lost 2 bases, with 11 bases spanning the gap. CDR3 bases: TGTGCCAGCAGCCAAGGAGTGGACAGACAAGAGACCCAGTACTTC. It specifies CASSQGVDRQETQYF.

This clonotype was picked up many times. CDR3 DNA: TGCAGCGGACTAGAGACCTACAATGAGCAGTTCTTC. It encodes CSGLETYNEQFF. V and J are TRBV29-1 and TRBJ2-1; TRBD2 might be the D (6 bases). The CDR3 spans 12 residues. V was trimmed by 7 bases and J by 2 bases, leaving 9 bases between them. Germline CDR1 and CDR2: SQVTM and ANQGSEA.

The chain uses TRBV4-3 and TRBJ1-1, with D unresolved. Trimming took off 0 bases at V and 1 base at J, with 9 bases between the two ends. The CDR3 has 15 residues. CDR1 is LGHNA and CDR2 is YSLEER in the germline V gene. CDR3 amino acids: CASSQDGLPNTEAFF. The CDR3 DNA sequence: TGCGCCAGCAGCCAAGATGGACTGCCGAACACTGAAGCTTTCTTT.

This clonotype appeared a few times. The V and J genes are TRBV5-1 and TRBJ2-6; the match to TRBD1 covers 9 bases. The CDR3 has 17 residues. Germline CDR1 SGHRS, CDR2 YFSETQ. V was clipped by 4 bases and J by 1 base; unmatched bases: 6. CDR3 region: CASSPRTGVSGANVLTF. CDR3 sequence (DNA): TGCGCCAGCAGCCCGCGGACAGGGGTTTCTGGGGCCAACGTCCTGACTTTC. Full variable domain (rest looked up from reference TRBV5-1 and TRBJ2-6): KAGVTQTPRYLIKTRGQQVTLSCSPISGHRSVSWYQQTPGQGLQFLFEYFSETQRNKGNFPGRFSGRQFSNSRSEMNVSTLELGDSALYLCASSPRTGVSGANVLTFGAGSRLTVL.

The chain carries TRBV7-2 and TRBJ1-2; D not resolved. The CDR3 loop spans 15 amino acids. V dropped 2 bases and J dropped 6 bases, with 16 bases sitting between them. The V gene's germline CDR1 is SGHTA and CDR2 FQGNSA. The DNA for the CDR3 is TGTGCCAGCAGCTTAAGGACCCACGACCCCAATGGCTACACCTTC. It yields the protein CASSLRTHDPNGYTF.

The chain recombines TRBV5-1 with TRBJ2-1, with 13 positions matching TRBD2. J gave up 7 bases and V 0 bases, and 7 bases lay outside the gene matches. This CDR3 is built from 17 residues. The germline gives CDR1 SGHRS, CDR2 YFSETQ. The CDR3 nucleotides are TGCGCCAGCAGCTTGGTGACTAGCGGGGGGCTACTAAATGAGCAGTTCTTC. This codes for CASSLVTSGGLLNEQFF.

This clonotype was detected a few times. The genes are TRBV7-9 and TRBJ2-7; maybe TRBD1 (8 bases). The CDR3 spans 14 residues. Trimming stripped 5 bases from V and 3 bases from J, with 14 bases between. Germline CDR1 SEHNR, CDR2 FQNEAQ (reference sequence). CDR3 region: CASSHTGGDYEQYF. The DNA for the CDR3 is TGTGCCAGCAGCCATACAGGGGGGGACTACGAGCAGTACTTC.

In its sample, this clonotype was seen many times. The chain couples TRBV5-6 to TRBJ2-3, with 12 positions matching TRBD2. Germline CDR1 reads SGHDT; CDR2 reads YYEEEE. The CDR3 runs 16 residues. V lost 4 bases, J lost 3 bases, and 6 bases stayed unmatched. In DNA form, the CDR3 reads TGTGCCAGCAGCCCTGGACTAGCGGGGCCTACAGATACGCAGTATTTT. Its protein is CASSPGLAGPTDTQYF.

Ten or more counts support this clonotype. The gene calls are TRBV5-1 and TRBJ2-7; 8 nucleotides agree with TRBD1. V lost 0 bases and J lost 5; bases outside the gene matches: 10. Germline CDR1 reads SGHRS; CDR2 reads YFSETQ. The CDR3 is made up of 16 amino acids. CDR3 DNA sequence: TGCGCCAGCAGCTTGGCAAGGGCTGAGACAGGGGACGAGCAGTACTTC. This translates into CASSLARAETGDEQYF.

The chain uses TRBV7-8 and TRBJ2-1; D is unclear. Per the germline V gene, CDR1 is SGHVS and CDR2 is FQNEAQ. V was clipped by 1 base and J by 14 bases, with 9 bases between them. The length of the CDR3 is 11 residues. CDR3 in amino acids: CASSLGSPEFF. Written as DNA, the CDR3 is TGTGCCAGCAGCTTAGGGTCACCGGAGTTCTTC.

This clonotype was found a few times. V usage is TRBV28 and J usage is TRBJ2-1; 7 nucleotides agree with TRBD1. The V gene's germline CDR1 is MDHEN and CDR2 SYDVKM. J gave up 5 bases and V 1 base, and 11 bases lay outside the gene matches. There are 17 residues in the CDR3. The CDR3 loop is CASSLLPNTGANNEQFF. The CDR3 nucleotides read TGTGCCAGCAGTTTATTGCCCAACACAGGGGCCAACAATGAGCAGTTCTTC.

There are a few counts of this clonotype. The chain has TRBV20-1 and TRBJ2-3, with TRBD2 as a possible D gene (5 bases). V was pared by 5 bases and J by 1 base, with 13 bases between. The CDR3 has 14 amino acids. From germline, CDR1 is DFQATT and CDR2 SNEGSKA (reference sequence). The DNA for the CDR3 is TGCAGTGCTGGCCTAGCCGCCGGCACAGATACGCAGTATTTT. This codes for CSAGLAAGTDTQYF.